This T cell receptor (beta chain) originates from a study of OX40 agonist ivuxolimab in advanced cancers. Some background on the complete study: Ivuxolimab was an agonistic, fully human IgG2 monoclonal antibody directed against OX40 (CD134), a costimulatory receptor. Intravenous ivuxolimab was administered to patients every 2 weeks at six dose levels: 0.01, 0.1, 0.3, 1.5, 3 and 10 mg/kg. Among the roughly 54 dose-escalation patients, around 19 had hepatocellular carcinoma, approximately 15 melanoma, 9 renal cell carcinoma and 9 head and neck cancer. The dose-escalation cohort was 82.7% male with a mean age of 60 years, ranging from about 23 to 85. Patients were allowed to have had prior anti-PD-1, anti-PD-L1 or anti-CTLA-4 therapy, and roughly 40% of the dose-escalation patients had been treated with checkpoint inhibitors. Partial responses occurred in three dose-escalation patients, of whom one had hepatocellular carcinoma and two had cutaneous melanoma. The point of sequencing TCRbeta in the periphery was to test whether ivuxolimab changed TCR sequence diversity and drove clonal T-cell expansion. The paper covers the monotherapy dose-escalation part of the phase I ivuxolimab trial, which included N ≈ 50 patients. What the research found in general, with its limitations: Partial responders in the 0.1-3.0 mg/kg groups had among the lowest normalized peripheral clonal expansion, especially among CD8+ T cells. Which antigens the clonally expanded peripheral T cells were specific for was not determined. At doses from 0.1 to 3.0 mg/kg, clonal expansion was seen in both CD4+ and CD8+ blood T cells between baseline and week 6. Low levels of normalized T-cell clonal expansion were also shown by some nonresponding patients. After ivuxolimab, CD8+ T cells had more expanded clones than CD4+ T cells on average.

Genomic DNA was isolated from the sorted cells so that the TCRbeta CDR3 region could be sequenced. The immunoSEQ Assay was used for sequencing of TCRbeta CDR3 regions. The source is immuneACCESS, and TCRdb retained only in-frame sequences with V and J called. Part of the clones is not carried over; for the studies checked, unresolved V genes explain less than half of this, and the remainder is unexplained. The sample data list about 66,000 clones, and 80% to 90% of these were observed just once. The biggest ten clones account for approximately 2.5% of the sample. Note on this clone: Its target antigen remains unknown. No quality values exist for individual bases; no much larger clone is one base distant.

Patients with autoimmune disease history or receiving systemic immunosuppression were excluded from the trial. Peripheral blood for TCR sequencing was collected from all dose cohorts at baseline, on cycle 4 day 1, and on cycle 7 day 1. The samples were taken from a phase I, first-in-human, multicenter, open-label dose-escalation trial of ivuxolimab. Adults with locally advanced or metastatic head and neck squamous cell, hepatocellular, melanoma or renal cell carcinoma were enrolled in the trial. CD4+ and CD8+ T cells were sorted separately from peripheral blood before TCR sequencing. Spanning cysteine to phenylalanine, the CDR3 consists of 11 amino acids. Only the CDR3 DNA is retained, 33 bases long and in frame from the first base. Trimming removed 8 bases from V and 6 bases from J, leaving 14 bases between the germline ends. The germline V gene (reference sequence) yields GTSNPN for CDR1 and SVGIG for CDR2.

The clonotype was recovered from an adult with an advanced solid tumor such as melanoma, head and neck, liver or kidney cancer. This receptor chain uses TRBV30 and TRBJ2-7; the D gene is possibly TRBD1, with 6 bases matching. Sample: CD4+ or CD8+ T cells sorted from blood, taken in a trial of the OX40 agonist ivuxolimab. The base sequence is TGTGCCCAGTCCATGGGGGCCGAGCAGTACTTC. It is translated as CAQSMGAEQYF.